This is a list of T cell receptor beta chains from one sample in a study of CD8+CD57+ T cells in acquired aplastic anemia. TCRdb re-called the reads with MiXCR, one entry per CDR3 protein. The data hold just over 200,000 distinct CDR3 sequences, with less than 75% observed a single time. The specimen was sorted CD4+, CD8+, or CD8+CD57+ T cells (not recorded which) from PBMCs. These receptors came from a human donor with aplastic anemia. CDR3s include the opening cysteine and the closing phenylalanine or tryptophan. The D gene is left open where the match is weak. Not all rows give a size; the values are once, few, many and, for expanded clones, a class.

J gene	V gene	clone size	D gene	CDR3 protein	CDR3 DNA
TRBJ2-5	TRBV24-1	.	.	CATNPRSGTRYQETQYF	TGTGCCACCAACCCCCGCTCCGGGACAAGATACCAAGAGACCCAGTACTTC
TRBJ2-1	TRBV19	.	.	CASSPRAGSNYNEQFF	TGTGCCAGCAGCCCCCGCGCAGGGTCTAACTACAATGAGCAGTTCTTC
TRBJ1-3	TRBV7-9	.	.	CASSPRGTASRSGNTIYF	TGTGCCAGCAGCCCAAGAGGGACCGCCAGTCGGTCTGGAAACACCATATATTTT
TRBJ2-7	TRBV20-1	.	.	CSAPGQGGYEQYF	TGCAGTGCTCCGGGACAAGGGGGATACGAGCAGTACTTC
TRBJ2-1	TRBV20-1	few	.	CSASGRANEQFF	TGCAGTGCTAGTGGCAGGGCAAATGAGCAGTTCTTC
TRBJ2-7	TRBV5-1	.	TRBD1	CASSLYPGTGNAYEQYF	TGCGCCAGCAGCTTGTATCCCGGGACAGGGAATGCCTACGAGCAGTACTTC
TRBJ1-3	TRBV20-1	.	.	CSARDYHSDSGNTIYF	TGCAGTGCTAGAGATTACCACAGCGACTCTGGAAACACCATATATTTT
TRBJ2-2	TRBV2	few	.	CASSEGGNTGELFF	TGTGCCAGCAGTGAAGGGGGGAACACCGGGGAGCTGTTTTTT
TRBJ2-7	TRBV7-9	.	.	CASSLDWGADEQYF	TGTGCCAGCAGCTTAGACTGGGGTGCGGACGAGCAGTACTTC
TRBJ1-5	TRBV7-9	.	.	CASSLEMNQPQHF	TGTGCCAGCAGCTTAGAAATGAATCAGCCCCAGCATTTT
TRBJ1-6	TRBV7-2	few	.	CASSLDQGPILHF	TGTGCCAGCAGCTTAGACCAGGGGCCCATCCTCCACTTT
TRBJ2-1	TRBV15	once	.	CATSSLEGVTEFF	TGTGCCACCAGCAGCTTAGAGGGAGTAACGGAGTTCTTC
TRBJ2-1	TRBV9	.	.	CASSVGGEDEQFF	TGTGCCAGCAGCGTAGGAGGAGAGGATGAGCAGTTCTTC
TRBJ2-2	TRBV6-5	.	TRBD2	CASSKTSGNTGELFF	TGTGCCAGCAGCAAAACTAGCGGGAACACCGGGGAGCTGTTTTTT
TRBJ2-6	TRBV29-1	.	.	CSVAGTGANVLTF	TGCAGCGTTGCAGGGACTGGGGCCAACGTCCTGACTTTC
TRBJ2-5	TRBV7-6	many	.	CASRAGLEETQYF	TGTGCCAGCAGAGCAGGGTTGGAAGAGACCCAGTACTTC
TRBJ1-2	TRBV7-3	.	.	CASLEGTRYGYTF	TGTGCCAGCCTGGAGGGGACCCGCTATGGCTACACCTTC
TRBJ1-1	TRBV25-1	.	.	CASSEYRYTEAFF	TGTGCCAGCAGTGAATATCGATACACTGAAGCTTTCTTT
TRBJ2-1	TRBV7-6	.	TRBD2	CASSSGTSGSYEQFF	TGTGCCAGCAGCTCCGGGACTAGCGGATCCTACGAGCAGTTCTTC
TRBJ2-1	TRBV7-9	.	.	CASSQGWGNEQFF	TGTGCCAGCAGCCAAGGGTGGGGCAATGAGCAGTTCTTC
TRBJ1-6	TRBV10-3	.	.	CAISESLSRVSYNSPLHF	TGTGCCATCAGTGAGTCACTCTCTAGGGTGTCCTATAATTCACCCCTCCACTTT
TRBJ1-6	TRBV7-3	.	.	CASSLRWDSPLHF	TGTGCCAGCAGCTTAAGGTGGGATTCACCCCTCCACTTT